One and the same sample provided the 30 T cell receptor beta chains below, sequenced in a study of cytomegalovirus exposure and HLA in healthy donors. Both 60 Vbeta primers and 13 Jbeta primers went into the PCR. Some clones are missing from TCRdb's copy, which holds only in-frame ones; the method was immunoSEQ multiplex PCR. In the table there are about 160,000 clones, roughly two thirds of which are singletons. The sample consisted of PBMCs. The origin of the receptors is a woman younger than 45 in good health and CMV-seronegative.

V gene TRBV7-2 combines with J gene TRBJ1-4, with unresolved D. CDR3 length: 15 amino acids. Deletions cut 3 bases from V and 5 bases from J, with 13 bases between. Germline CDR1 reads SGHTA; CDR2 reads FQGNSA. CDR3 protein: CASSLRGGRNEKLFF. Written as DNA, the CDR3 is TGTGCCAGCAGCTTGAGAGGCGGCCGAAATGAAAAACTGTTTTTT.

V is TRBV9 and J is TRBJ2-7; 7 bases are shared with TRBD1. V was pared by 0 bases and J by 4 bases, with 7 bases of the junction left unmatched. Germline assignment: CDR1 SGDLS and CDR2 YYNGEE. The CDR3 contains 15 residues. Here the CDR3 DNA reads TGTGCCAGCAGCGTAGCTAGAGGGGGCGATTACGAGCAGTACTTC. As protein: CASSVARGGDYEQYF.

The chain is built from TRBV7-9 and TRBJ1-2; tentatively, D is TRBD1 (5 bases). The ends were cut back, 3 bases at V and 8 bases at J, with 10 bases in the middle. Germline CDR1 is SEHNR and CDR2 is FQNEAQ (reference sequence). There are 12 residues in the CDR3. The CDR3 DNA reads as TGTGCCAGCAGCTTTCCTCAGGGAGGCTACACCTTC. It is translated as CASSFPQGGYTF. The full variable domain, in which reference TRBV7-9 and TRBJ1-2 provide the parts outside the CDR3, is DTGVSQNPRHKITKRGQNVTFRCDPISEHNRLYWYRQTLGQGPEFLTYFQNEAQLEKSRLLSDRFSAERPKGSFSTLEIQRTEQGDSAMYLCASSFPQGGYTFGSGTRLTVV.

In this sample, this clone turned up a few times. This chain connects TRBV6-5 to TRBJ1-5, with 7 bases aligning to TRBD1. V lost 10 bases to trimming and J lost 3 bases; unmatched junction nucleotides: 6. Germline CDR1 MNHEY, CDR2 SVGAGI. This CDR3 is 13 amino acids long. DNA of the CDR3: TGTGCCACCGGACAGGACTTCAATCAGCCCCAGCATTTT. Encoded protein: CATGQDFNQPQHF.

The rearrangement links TRBV19 to TRBJ1-1, with 7 bases fitting TRBD1. Germline lookup yields CDR1 LNHDA and CDR2 SQIVND (reference sequence). J gave up 7 bases and V 1 base, and 3 bases lay outside the gene matches. The CDR3 loop spans 13 amino acids. The CDR3 nucleotides read TGTGCCAGTAGTATAGCCGGGACAGTTGAAGCTTTCTTT. This sequence encodes CASSIAGTVEAFF.

The rearrangement uses TRBV11-2 and TRBJ2-7, with TRBD2 identical over 7 bases. Looked up from germline, CDR1 is SGHAT and CDR2 is FQNNGV. V lost 3 bases to trimming and J lost 3 bases; unmatched junction nucleotides: 8. CDR3 size: 15 residues. The DNA for the CDR3 is TGTGCCAGCAGCTTCCTCGGGGAGGGAGTCTACGAGCAGTACTTC. This gives the protein CASSFLGEGVYEQYF.

The chain joins TRBV6-5 to TRBJ2-6; TRBD1 might be the D (5 bases). The CDR3 is made up of 15 amino acids. The germline V gene has CDR1 MNHEY and CDR2 SVGAGI. V lost 5 bases and J lost 0, with 8 bases in between. The CDR3 region is CASSITGSGANVLTF. For the CDR3, the DNA is TGTGCCAGCAGTATTACAGGCTCTGGGGCCAACGTCCTGACTTTC.

The V call is TRBV10-3, the J call TRBJ2-5, with TRBD1 matching 7 bases. V shed 4 bases and J 1 base; nucleotides not matched to a gene: 0. Germline V gene lookup returns CDR1 ENHRY and CDR2 SYGVKD. The CDR3 runs to 13 residues. DNA of the CDR3: TGTGCCATCAGTGGGGACAGCCAAGAGACCCAGTACTTC. Amino acids: CAISGDSQETQYF.

The chain couples TRBV7-2 to TRBJ2-5; possible D gene TRBD1, 5 bases. The CDR3 is 13 amino acids. Germline-derived CDR1 and CDR2 are SGHTA and FQGNSA. The germline V and J ends were trimmed by 4 bases and 5 bases, with 11 bases remaining between them. CDR3 bases: TGTGCCAGCAGCTCCCAGGGTGGGGAGACCCAGTACTTC. It yields the protein CASSSQGGETQYF. Together with reference TRBV7-2 and TRBJ2-5, the CDR3 gives the full variable domain: GAGVSQSPSNKVTEKGKDVELRCDPISGHTALYWYRQSLGQGLEFLIYFQGNSAPDKSGLPSDRFSAERTGGSVSTLTIQRTQQEDSAVYLCASSSQGGETQYFGPGTRLLVL.

CDR3 loop: CASSHYESGTGELFF. As DNA, the CDR3 is TGTGCCAGCAGCCACTACGAATCGGGCACCGGGGAGCTGTTTTTT. The chain couples TRBV4-2 to TRBJ2-2, with unresolved D. In germline, CDR1 is LGHNA, CDR2 YNFKEQ. Deletions cut 3 bases from V and 4 bases from J, with 12 bases between. The CDR3 runs to 15 residues.

The rearrangement joins TRBV7-3 to TRBJ2-3; TRBD2 might be the D (6 bases). In germline, CDR1 is SGHTA, CDR2 FQGTGA. The V gene lost 1 base and the J gene lost 1 base, with 9 bases spanning the gap. CDR3 length equals 15 residues. DNA of the CDR3: TGTGCCAGCAGCTTAATGGGGGGACGCACAGATACGCAGTATTTT. This codes for CASSLMGGRTDTQYF.

This clone came up a few times. The chain combines TRBV4-2 with TRBJ2-7, with D tentatively TRBD2 (5 bases). This CDR3 comprises 13 residues. Germline V gene sequence: CDR1 LGHNA, CDR2 YNFKEQ. V was shortened by 1 base and J by 6 bases, with 10 bases between the two germline ends. The CDR3 sequence is CASSQGTGSEQYF. In nucleotides, the CDR3 is TGTGCCAGCAGCCAAGGGACTGGGAGCGAGCAGTACTTC.

There are a few counts of this clone. The rearrangement links TRBV7-3 to TRBJ2-5; D call uncertain. The V gene's germline CDR1 is SGHTA and CDR2 FQGTGA. The CDR3 has 14 amino acids. Trimming took off 3 bases at V and 5 bases at J, with 13 bases between the two ends. The CDR3 DNA reads TGTGCCAGCAGCTTGGCCTCGACAACGGAGACCCAGTACTTC. This gives the protein CASSLASTTETQYF.

This chain uses TRBV15 with TRBJ1-6, with TRBD1 matching over 9 bases. Trimming removed 1 base from V and 10 bases from J; junction bases left unmatched: 2. CDR3 length: 14 amino acids. Germline values: CDR1 LNHNV, CDR2 YYDKDF (reference sequence). The CDR3 sequence is CATSRGQGGSPLHF. Written as DNA, the CDR3 is TGTGCCACCAGCAGAGGACAGGGGGGATCACCCCTCCACTTT.

This clone was counted only a few times. The rearrangement links TRBV29-1 to TRBJ2-1; TRBD2 aligns across 11 bases. Losses at the gene ends were 6 bases for V and 3 bases for J; bases not matched to a gene: 10. The CDR3 is made up of 16 amino acids. Germline lookup yields CDR1 SQVTM and CDR2 ANQGSEA. CDR3 region: CSVLSGTSGVYNEQFF. In DNA form, the CDR3 reads TGCAGCGTCTTGTCCGGGACTAGCGGAGTCTACAATGAGCAGTTCTTC.

This chain uses TRBV7-2 with TRBJ2-7; 7 nucleotides agree with TRBD1. V lost 6 bases, J lost 5 bases, and 1 base stayed unmatched. The CDR3 runs 11 residues. Per germline, CDR1 SGHTA and CDR2 FQGNSA. This CDR3 is CASRGTDEQYF. CDR3 in DNA: TGTGCCAGCAGAGGGACAGACGAGCAGTACTTC.

The chain employs TRBV5-1 and TRBJ2-5; D ambiguous. The J call may be faulty, since TRBJ2-7 better matches the DNA end. CDR1 and CDR2 from the germline V gene are SGHRS and YFSETQ. This CDR3 contains 13 residues. Here the CDR3 reads CASSREVSNEQYF. The CDR3 DNA sequence: TGCGCCAGCAGCCGAGAGGTGTCAAACGAGCAGTACTTC.

CDR3: CASSLSYGTGNTEAFF. CDR3 bases: TGTGCCAGCAGTTTATCTTATGGGACAGGGAACACTGAAGCTTTCTTT. The chain joins TRBV27 to TRBJ1-1; 8 bases map to TRBD1. Trimming took 0 bases from V and 1 from J; bases not matched to a gene: 4. This CDR3 comprises 16 residues. Looked up from germline, CDR1 is MNHEY and CDR2 is SMNVEV (reference sequence).

The chain links TRBV25-1 to TRBJ1-6; 8 nucleotides match TRBD1. With 2 bases clipped from V and 9 bases from J, the junction kept 6 bases outside the gene matches. The CDR3 is made up of 15 amino acids. The germline V gene encodes CDR1 MGHDK and CDR2 SYGVNS. The CDR3 DNA follows: TGTGCCAGCAGTGAACAGGGGGCGCGGGGTTCACCCCTCCACTTT. Translation: CASSEQGARGSPLHF.

The chain links TRBV5-6 to TRBJ2-2, with 7 bases that match TRBD2. V shed 0 bases and J 4 bases; nucleotides not matched to a gene: 3. The CDR3 runs 15 residues. CDR1 SGHDT and CDR2 YYEEEE come from the germline V gene. DNA for the CDR3: TGTGCCAGCAGCTTGGTTGCGGGAGTCACCGGGGAGCTGTTTTTT. Its translation is CASSLVAGVTGELFF.

The genes are TRBV28 and TRBJ2-3; D not resolved. This CDR3 comprises 13 residues. Germline CDR1 and CDR2: MDHEN and SYDVKM. Trimming removed 3 bases at V and 5 bases at J, with 9 bases between. The CDR3 DNA reads as TGTGCCAGCAGTTTCCCTACTGGAGATACGCAGTATTTT. Translating it yields CASSFPTGDTQYF.

This chain links TRBV4-3 with TRBJ2-3, with 8 bases identical to TRBD1. V shed 3 bases, J shed 0 bases, and the junction held 11 bases outside the gene matches. The CDR3 runs 18 residues. Germline V gives CDR1 LGHNA, CDR2 YSLEER. CDR3 DNA: TGCGCCAGCAGCCAGCACCTTCAGGGGGCTAAAAGCACAGATACGCAGTATTTT. As protein: CASSQHLQGAKSTDTQYF.

This clone appeared a few times. The chain recombines TRBV7-3 with TRBJ2-7; 12 bases are a match to TRBD2. The V and J ends lost 5 bases and 4 bases, in that order; junction bases with no gene match: 9. CDR3 length: 16 residues. Germline V gene lookup returns CDR1 SGHTA and CDR2 FQGTGA. CDR3: CASSPRLAGADYEQYF. The CDR3 bases are TGTGCCAGCAGCCCAAGACTAGCGGGAGCCGATTACGAGCAGTACTTC.

The chain links TRBV18 to TRBJ2-3; 9 positions agree with TRBD1. Germline V gene sequence: CDR1 KGHSH, CDR2 LQKENI. The CDR3 consists of 12 residues. The J segment lost 14 bases and the V segment lost 3 bases, leaving 6 bases of the junction unmatched. CDR3 protein: CASSPGGTGLYF. CDR3 sequence (DNA): TGTGCCAGCTCACCGGGCGGGACAGGGCTGTATTTT.

The chain carries TRBV29-1 and TRBJ2-3, with TRBD2 as a possible D gene (6 bases). CDR1 and CDR2 (germline): SQVTM, ANQGSEA. V lost 7 bases and J lost 0, with 11 bases in between. The length of the CDR3 is 13 residues. CDR3 sequence reads: CSARRDSTDTQYF. CDR3 in DNA: TGCAGCGCAAGGCGGGATAGCACAGATACGCAGTATTTT.

The chain is built from TRBV27 and TRBJ2-2; TRBD2 might be the D (6 bases). Germline V gives CDR1 MNHEY, CDR2 SMNVEV (reference sequence). Trimming took off 8 bases at V and 1 base at J, with 11 bases between the two ends. The CDR3 covers 14 residues. CDR3: CASGGTENTGELFF. CDR3 nucleotides: TGTGCCAGCGGTGGGACTGAGAACACCGGGGAGCTGTTTTTT.

Only a few counts were recorded for this clone. The gene calls are TRBV27 and TRBJ1-3; D gene ambiguous. Trimming stripped 0 bases from V and 4 bases from J, with 4 bases between. This CDR3 is 13 amino acids long. Germline assignment: CDR1 MNHEY and CDR2 SMNVEV (reference sequence). Written as DNA, the CDR3 is TGTGCCAGCAGTTTATCGCTAGGAAACACCATATATTTT. It is translated as CASSLSLGNTIYF.

The gene calls are TRBV11-2 and TRBJ1-5; TRBD1 is a possible D gene (6 bases). The germline V gene encodes CDR1 SGHAT and CDR2 FQNNGV. V lost 0 bases, J lost 7 bases, and 16 bases lay in between. This CDR3 region has 16 residues. As DNA, the CDR3 is TGTGCCAGCAGCTTAGACTGGGCGGGGGGCGGCCAGCCCCAGCATTTT. As protein: CASSLDWAGGGQPQHF.

The chain joins TRBV30 to TRBJ2-5; possibly TRBD1 for D (5 bases). Germline V gene sequence: CDR1 GTSNPN, CDR2 SVGIG (reference sequence). Trimming stripped 1 base from V and 5 bases from J, with 11 bases between. The CDR3 runs 13 residues. The chain's CDR3 is CAWSEQVFETQYF. The CDR3 DNA sequence: TGTGCCTGGAGTGAACAGGTTTTCGAGACCCAGTACTTC.

The chain recombines TRBV9 with TRBJ2-7, with TRBD2 identical over 12 bases. This CDR3 has 15 amino acids. Germline V lookup: CDR1 SGDLS, CDR2 YYNGEE. Losses at the gene ends were 0 bases for V and 7 bases for J; bases not matched to a gene: 5. CDR3 residues: CASSVGTSGTTEQYF. The CDR3 DNA is TGTGCCAGCAGCGTAGGGACTAGCGGGACTACGGAGCAGTACTTC.